The 13 T cell receptor beta chains in this list originate from one sample, sequenced in a study of blood T cells in healthy people across ages. Using a J-beta primer mix together with a sample-barcoded 5' primer, a second PCR was run for roughly 6 to 12 cycles. Via MiXCR, TCRdb re-called the 5' RACE reads, giving one row per CDR3 protein. The repertoire has 600,000 or so distinct CDR3 sequences, more than 20% of them found once; the top ten carry roughly 3.6%. Specimen: blood. Every receptor here comes from a man between 65 and 79 years old in good health.

The chain carries TRBV5-1 and TRBJ2-3; 10 bases are a match to TRBD2. Per the germline V gene, CDR1 is SGHRS and CDR2 is YFSETQ. The CDR3 sequence is 16 residues long. V trimming: 0 bases; J trimming: 5 bases; junction bases outside the gene matches: 6. CDR3 in DNA: TGCGCCAGCAGCTTGGGAGCGGGAGGGTGGCAAGATACGCAGTATTTT. Protein product: CASSLGAGGWQDTQYF. Full variable domain (outside the CDR3, taken from reference TRBV5-1 and TRBJ2-3): KAGVTQTPRYLIKTRGQQVTLSCSPISGHRSVSWYQQTPGQGLQFLFEYFSETQRNKGNFPGRFSGRQFSNSRSEMNVSTLELGDSALYLCASSLGAGGWQDTQYFGPGTRLTVL.

V usage is TRBV29-1 and J usage is TRBJ1-2; 10 bases line up with TRBD1. The CDR3 contains 12 residues. CDR1 SQVTM and CDR2 ANQGSEA come from the germline V gene. J gave up 5 bases and V 7 bases, and 4 bases lay outside the gene matches. The CDR3, as DNA: TGCAGCGCCGGGACAGGGGCTTATGGCTACACCTTC. Residues: CSAGTGAYGYTF. The full variable domain, in which reference TRBV29-1 and TRBJ1-2 provide the parts outside the CDR3, is SAVISQKPSRDICQRGTSLTIQCQVDSQVTMMFWYRQQPGQSLTLIATANQGSEATYESGFVIDKFPISRPNLTFSTLTVSNMSPEDSSIYLCSAGTGAYGYTFGSGTRLTVV.

This clonotype was recorded many times. V gene TRBV9 combines with J gene TRBJ2-1; 7 bases agree with TRBD2. V lost 1 base to trimming and J lost 8 bases; unmatched junction nucleotides: 9. CDR3 length: 15 residues. Germline assignment: CDR1 SGDLS and CDR2 YYNGEE. The CDR3 region is CASSVLLAAMDEQFF. As DNA, the CDR3 is TGTGCCAGCAGCGTACTTCTAGCGGCTATGGATGAGCAGTTCTTC.

This clonotype has just a few counts. The genes are TRBV5-1 and TRBJ2-4; 8 positions agree with TRBD1. Germline V gene data show CDR1 as SGHRS and CDR2 as YFSETQ. CDR3 length: 16 amino acids. The ends lost 0 bases at V and 0 bases at J; junction bases unmatched: 2. Here the CDR3 reads CASSLAGGAAKNIQYF. The CDR3 DNA reads TGCGCCAGCAGCTTGGCAGGGGGCGCAGCCAAAAACATTCAGTACTTC.

This clonotype turned up a few times. The V gene is TRBV10-3, the J gene TRBJ2-7; 12 bases map to TRBD2. With V trimmed by 3 bases and J by 4 bases, 1 base remained unmatched. This CDR3 has 14 residues. Germline lookup yields CDR1 ENHRY and CDR2 SYGVKD. This chain's CDR3 is CAISDGLAGYEQYF. CDR3 DNA: TGTGCCATCAGTGACGGACTAGCGGGATACGAGCAGTACTTC.

A few counts support this clonotype. The chain joins TRBV24-1 to TRBJ2-2; perhaps TRBD1 as D (5 bases). From germline, CDR1 is KGHDR and CDR2 SFDVKD. This CDR3 is 15 amino acids long. V lost 2 bases and J lost 4, with 10 bases in between. This CDR3 is CATSDSGSFTGELFF. DNA for the CDR3: TGTGCCACCAGTGATTCAGGGTCATTCACCGGGGAGCTGTTTTTT.

The rearrangement joins TRBV9 to TRBJ2-1, with D possibly TRBD1 on 6 matching bases. The CDR3 contains 14 residues. Trimming removed 2 bases from V and 5 bases from J, with 11 bases in between. Germline lookup yields CDR1 SGDLS and CDR2 YYNGEE. The CDR3 protein is CASSVGPGDNEQFF. The CDR3 region has the DNA TGTGCCAGCAGCGTGGGGCCAGGGGACAATGAGCAGTTCTTC.

V and J are TRBV6-5 and TRBJ1-6, with D tentatively TRBD1 (5 bases). Germline V lookup: CDR1 MNHEY, CDR2 SVGAGI. The V end was cut by 2 bases, the J end by 6 bases, with 11 bases between. This CDR3 region has 15 residues. The CDR3 here is CASSYTQGGNSPLHF. The CDR3 DNA sequence: TGTGCCAGCAGTTACACGCAGGGTGGTAATTCACCCCTCCACTTT.

This chain links TRBV4-3 with TRBJ2-1; D call uncertain. The V gene's germline CDR1 is LGHNA and CDR2 YSLEER. Trimming removed 0 bases at V and 3 bases at J, with 12 bases between. CDR3 length: 16 residues. DNA for the CDR3: TGCGCCAGCAGCCAAGATCACAGCCTTAGCTACAATGAGCAGTTCTTC. It translates to CASSQDHSLSYNEQFF.

This clonotype has only a few counts. This chain connects TRBV3-1 to TRBJ2-2, with TRBD1 as a possible D gene (5 bases). The CDR3 spans 15 residues. The V end was cut by 1 base, the J end by 5 bases, with 11 bases between. From germline, CDR1 is LGHDT and CDR2 YNNKEL (reference sequence). The CDR3 DNA follows: TGTGCCAGCAGCCAAGGGCCCCAGGGTACCGGGGAGCTGTTTTTT. This encodes CASSQGPQGTGELFF.

This clonotype has a handful of counts. The rearrangement joins TRBV6-5 to TRBJ2-7; 7 nucleotides align to TRBD1. With V trimmed by 0 bases and J by 3 bases, 5 bases remained unmatched. There are 15 residues in the CDR3. In germline, CDR1 is MNHEY, CDR2 SVGAGI. CDR3: CASSYSRTGDYEQYF. In DNA form, the CDR3 reads TGTGCCAGCAGTTACTCACGGACAGGAGACTACGAGCAGTACTTC.

The V call is TRBV7-9, the J call TRBJ2-5; D is perhaps TRBD1 or TRBD2 (6 bases each). Germline V CDR1 and CDR2: SEHNR, FQNEAQ (reference sequence). V was clipped by 8 bases and J by 5 bases, with 21 bases between them. The CDR3 contains 15 residues. The CDR3 protein is CASYGGTGRRETQYF. DNA of the CDR3: TGTGCCAGCTATGGGGGCACAGGGAGGAGGGAGACCCAGTACTTC.

This clonotype was seen ten or more times. V and J are TRBV7-2 and TRBJ2-3, with TRBD2 matching 8 bases. Trimming cost V 0 bases and J 3 bases; bases outside gene matches: 2. The germline V gene encodes CDR1 SGHTA and CDR2 FQGNSA. The CDR3 covers 15 residues. The CDR3, as DNA: TGTGCCAGCAGCTTAGCTAGCGGGGCTACAGATACGCAGTATTTT. It translates to CASSLASGATDTQYF.